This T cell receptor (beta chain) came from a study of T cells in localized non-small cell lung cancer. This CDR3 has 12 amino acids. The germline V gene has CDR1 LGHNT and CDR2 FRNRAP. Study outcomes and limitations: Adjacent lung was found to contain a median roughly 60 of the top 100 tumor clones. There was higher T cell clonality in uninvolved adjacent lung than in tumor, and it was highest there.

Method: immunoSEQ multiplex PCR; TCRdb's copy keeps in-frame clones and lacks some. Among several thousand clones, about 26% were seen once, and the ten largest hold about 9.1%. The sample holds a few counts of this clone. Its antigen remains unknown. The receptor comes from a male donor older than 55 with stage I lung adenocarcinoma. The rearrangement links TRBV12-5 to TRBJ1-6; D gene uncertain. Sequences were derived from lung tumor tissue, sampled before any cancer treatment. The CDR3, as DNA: TGTGCCAGCACCAATGGAGGAGAACCCCTCCACTTT. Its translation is CASTNGGEPLHF.